The present TCR beta chain was sequenced within a study of cytomegalovirus exposure and HLA in healthy donors. Study-level results: With high specificity and sensitivity, the classifier reportedly diagnosed cytomegalovirus status. In vitro experiments confirmed that a few CMV-associated chains were specific for CMV antigens. A later analysis reportedly identified an Asian-associated ancestry cluster as carrying fewer N-insertions than the approximately 670-donor mean. TCR beta V- and J-gene trimming was later associated with a missense DCLRE1C variant.

The CDR3 runs to 14 residues. Germline trimming cut 3 bases from V and 6 bases from J; bases unmatched to any gene: 5. Germline assignment: CDR1 WNHNN and CDR2 SYGVQD (reference sequence). Details on this clone: Its antigen is unknown.

The PCR employed 60 Vbeta primers together with 13 Jbeta primers. Data came from immunoSEQ multiplex PCR; TCRdb stores just in-frame clones and leaves some out. The sample consists of approximately 90,000 clones, 85% of them appearing once. The sequence was obtained from a man aged 40-49 years in good health and CMV-seropositive. The genes are TRBV10-1 and TRBJ2-1; the match to TRBD2 covers 7 bases. Sequenced sample: PBMCs. CDR3 protein: CASSEGRGGNEQFF. The CDR3 coding sequence is TGCGCCAGCAGTGAAGGGAGGGGAGGCAATGAGCAGTTCTTC.